The clone carrying this T cell receptor beta chain was picked up one time. The sample comes from a study of blood T cell repertoires in COVID-19. At the level of the study: From the United States, Italy and Spain came samples of acute and convalescent COVID-19. The cDNA or gDNA used as material had been derived from T cells, B-cell-depleted T cells, or PBMCs.

As handled by the study authors: Amplification of reference gene primers was used by the study to estimate nucleated cell counts. The assay was immunoSEQ multiplex PCR, and TCRdb's table has in-frame clones only and misses some. V and J calls and clone size come straight from that table; D and trimming were deduced from the DNA. The sample holds under 250,000 clones, about 80% seen once. Trimming removed 4 bases at V and 2 bases at J, with 8 bases between. Per the germline V gene, CDR1 is SGHDN and CDR2 is FVKESK. This CDR3 comprises 13 residues. The sample comprised peripheral blood. This chain joins TRBV14 and TRBJ1-1; no clear D gene. The sequence came from a man between 45 and 60 years old with active or convalescent COVID-19. CDR3 in amino acids: CASSLTPNTEAFF. Written as DNA, the CDR3 is TGTGCCAGCAGCCTGACACCTAACACTGAAGCTTTCTTT.